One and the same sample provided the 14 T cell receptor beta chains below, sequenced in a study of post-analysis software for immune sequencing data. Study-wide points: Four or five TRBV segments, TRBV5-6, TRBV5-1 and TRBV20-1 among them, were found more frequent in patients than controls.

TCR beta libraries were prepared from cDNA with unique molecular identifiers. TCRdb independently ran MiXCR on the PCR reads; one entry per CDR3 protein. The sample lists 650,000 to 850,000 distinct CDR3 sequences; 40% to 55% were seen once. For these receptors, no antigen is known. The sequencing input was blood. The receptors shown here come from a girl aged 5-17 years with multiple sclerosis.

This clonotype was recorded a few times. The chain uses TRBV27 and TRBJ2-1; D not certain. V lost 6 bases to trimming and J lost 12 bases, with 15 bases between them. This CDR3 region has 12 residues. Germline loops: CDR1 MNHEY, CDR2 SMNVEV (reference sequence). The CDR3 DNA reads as TGTGCCAGCAGGGGATATGGTAGGTCGCAGTTCTTC. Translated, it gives CASRGYGRSQFF.

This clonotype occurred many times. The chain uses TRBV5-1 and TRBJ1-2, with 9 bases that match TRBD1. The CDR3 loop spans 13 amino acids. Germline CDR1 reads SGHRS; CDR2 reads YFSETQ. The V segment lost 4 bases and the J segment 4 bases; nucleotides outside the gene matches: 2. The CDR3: CASSLDRGYGYTF. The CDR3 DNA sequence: TGCGCCAGCAGCCTGGACAGGGGCTATGGCTACACCTTC.

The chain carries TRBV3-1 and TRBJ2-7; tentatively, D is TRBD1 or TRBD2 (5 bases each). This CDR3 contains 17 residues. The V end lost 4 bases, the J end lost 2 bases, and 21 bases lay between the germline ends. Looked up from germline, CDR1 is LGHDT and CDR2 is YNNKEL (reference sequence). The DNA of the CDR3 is TGTGCCAGCAGCCGACGAACCGGGACCAGAGGAGCCTACGAGCAGTACTTC. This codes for CASSRRTGTRGAYEQYF.

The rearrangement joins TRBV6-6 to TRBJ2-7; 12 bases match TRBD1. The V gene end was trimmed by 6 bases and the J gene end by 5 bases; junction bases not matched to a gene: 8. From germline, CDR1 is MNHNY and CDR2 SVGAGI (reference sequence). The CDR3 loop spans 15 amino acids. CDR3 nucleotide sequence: TGTGCCAGCAGCCTACCGGGACAGGGGGCCCACGAGCAGTACTTC. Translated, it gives CASSLPGQGAHEQYF.

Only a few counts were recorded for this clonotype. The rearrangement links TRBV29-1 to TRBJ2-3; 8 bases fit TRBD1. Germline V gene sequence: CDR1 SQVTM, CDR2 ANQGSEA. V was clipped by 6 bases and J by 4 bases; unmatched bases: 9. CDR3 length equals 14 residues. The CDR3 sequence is CSVRGLIGADTQYF. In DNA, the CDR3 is TGCAGCGTCAGGGGGCTAATCGGTGCAGATACGCAGTATTTT.

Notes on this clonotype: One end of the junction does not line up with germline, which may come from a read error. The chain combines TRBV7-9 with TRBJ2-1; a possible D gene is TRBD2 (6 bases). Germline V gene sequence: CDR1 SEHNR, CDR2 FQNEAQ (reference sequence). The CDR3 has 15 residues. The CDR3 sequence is CVSSLGLAKDNEQFF. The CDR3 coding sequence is TGTGTCAGCAGCTTAGGGCTAGCGAAGGACAATGAGCAGTTCTTC.

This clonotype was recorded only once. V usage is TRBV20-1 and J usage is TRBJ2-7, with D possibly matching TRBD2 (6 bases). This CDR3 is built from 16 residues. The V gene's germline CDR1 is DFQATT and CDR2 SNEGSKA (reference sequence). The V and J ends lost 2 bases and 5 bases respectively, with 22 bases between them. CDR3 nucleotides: TGCAGTGCTAGACCTGAGACTAGGGTGAGCTTTAACGAGCAGTACTTC. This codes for CSARPETRVSFNEQYF.

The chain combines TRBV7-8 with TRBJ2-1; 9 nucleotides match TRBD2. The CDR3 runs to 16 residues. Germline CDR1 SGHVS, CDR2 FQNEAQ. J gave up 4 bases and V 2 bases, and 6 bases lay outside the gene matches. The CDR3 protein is CASSLSETSGYNEQFF. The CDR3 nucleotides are TGTGCCAGCAGCTTATCGGAGACTAGCGGTTACAATGAGCAGTTCTTC. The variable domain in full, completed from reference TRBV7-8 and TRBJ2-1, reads GAGVSQSPRYKVAKRGQDVALRCDPISGHVSLFWYQQALGQGPEFLTYFQNEAQLDKSGLPSDRFFAERPEGSVSTLKIQRTQQEDSAVYLCASSLSETSGYNEQFFGPGTRLTVL.

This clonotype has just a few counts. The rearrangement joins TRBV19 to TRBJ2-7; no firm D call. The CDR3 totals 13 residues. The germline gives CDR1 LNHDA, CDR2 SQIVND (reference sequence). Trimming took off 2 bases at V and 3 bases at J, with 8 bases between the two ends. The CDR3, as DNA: TGTGCCAGTAGTATAAGCTGGGGCTACGAGCAGTACTTC. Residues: CASSISWGYEQYF.

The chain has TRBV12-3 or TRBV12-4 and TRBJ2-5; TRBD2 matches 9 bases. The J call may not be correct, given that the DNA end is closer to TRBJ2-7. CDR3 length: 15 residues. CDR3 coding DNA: TGTGCCAGCAGCCCCGGGACTAGCACTTGGTACGAGCAGTACTTC. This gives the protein CASSPGTSTWYEQYF.

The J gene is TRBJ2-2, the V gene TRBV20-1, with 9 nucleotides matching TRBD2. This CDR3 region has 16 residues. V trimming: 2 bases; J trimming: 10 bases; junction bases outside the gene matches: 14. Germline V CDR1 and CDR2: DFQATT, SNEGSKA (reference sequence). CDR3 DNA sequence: TGCAGTGCTAGAAGGGCTAGCGGGATATCCTCCGTGGAGCTGTTTTTT. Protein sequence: CSARRASGISSVELFF.

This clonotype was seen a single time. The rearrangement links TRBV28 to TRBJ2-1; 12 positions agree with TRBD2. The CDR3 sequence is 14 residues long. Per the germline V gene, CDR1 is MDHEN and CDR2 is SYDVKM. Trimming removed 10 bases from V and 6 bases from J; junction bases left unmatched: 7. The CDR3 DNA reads TGTGCCATCCGACTAGCGGGAGAGGGCAATGAGCAGTTCTTC. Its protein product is CAIRLAGEGNEQFF.

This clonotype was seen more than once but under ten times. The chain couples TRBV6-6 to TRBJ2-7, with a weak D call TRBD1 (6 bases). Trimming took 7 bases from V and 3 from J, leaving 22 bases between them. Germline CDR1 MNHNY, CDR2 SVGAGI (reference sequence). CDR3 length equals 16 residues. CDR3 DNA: TGTGCCAGCACCTCACGGGTGGCAGGGGAAGGCTACGAGCAGTACTTC. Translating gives CASTSRVAGEGYEQYF.

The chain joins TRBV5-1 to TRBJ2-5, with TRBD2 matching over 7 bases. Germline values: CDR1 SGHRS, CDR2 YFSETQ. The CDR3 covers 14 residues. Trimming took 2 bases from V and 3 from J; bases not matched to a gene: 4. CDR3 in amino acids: CASSFGAGEETQYF. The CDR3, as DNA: TGCGCCAGCAGCTTCGGTGCGGGAGAAGAGACCCAGTACTTC.